This TCR beta chain came from a study of CXCR3-negative and CXCR3-positive naive CD8 T cells. Regarding the study as a whole: The majority of assays used fresh PBMCs, and CXCR3 expression partially decreased after cryopreservation.

Turning to this clonotype: Its antigen remains unidentified.

UMI-tagged TRB cDNA libraries were built via 5' RACE. With the 5' RACE reads reprocessed, TCRdb shows one record per CDR3 protein and no DNA. Its table records about 5,500 distinct CDR3 sequences. CDR3 length: 13 residues. CDR1 and CDR2 from the germline V gene are SQVTM and ANQGSEA. Sequenced: naive CXCR3- CD8+ T cells from blood. Specified subset: CD45RO-CCR7+CD27+CD95- naive CD8+ T cells lacking CXCR3 (TNR3-). This TCR came from a human donor in good health. Some clones in this sample may be carry-over from other donors' samples. This rearrangement joins TRBV29-1 to TRBJ2-1; TCRdb picks TRBD1, but there is no DNA to check that call. The CDR3 protein is CSVGGDMLNEQFF.